This T cell receptor beta chain was documented in a study of blood T cell repertoires in COVID-19. At the level of the study: COVID-19 samples from acute and convalescent phases originated in the United States, Italy and Spain. T cells, B-cell-depleted T cells, or PBMCs supplied cDNA or gDNA.

Germline CDR1 reads KGHSH; CDR2 reads LQKENI. This CDR3 contains 15 residues. The ends lost 6 bases at V and 6 bases at J; junction bases unmatched: 3. Original data processing: Amplification of reference gene primers provided the estimated nucleated cell counts. Profiled with immunoSEQ multiplex PCR; TCRdb holds only in-frame clones, not every one. Clone size and the V and J calls come from that table; the DNA yielded D and trimming. The table lists 100,000 to 150,000 clones, approximately 82% of them singletons. This TCR was sampled from a woman in her 50s with acute or convalescent COVID-19. Sequenced sample: peripheral blood. The chain uses TRBV18 and TRBJ1-6; 12 bases map to TRBD1. The CDR3 sequence is CASSPGQGANSPLHF. The CDR3 coding sequence is TGTGCCAGCTCGCCGGGACAGGGGGCTAATTCACCCCTCCACTTT.